This T cell receptor (beta chain) was profiled in a study of T cells in Graves' hyperthyroidism and ophthalmopathy. Whole-study results and caveats: Blood also showed most of the thyroid clonotypes that were expanded above 0.001. Median prediction lead before ophthalmopathy onset was 6.5 months with the model.

The investigators amplified TCR beta CDR3 regions from RNA transcripts. A set of HTBI primers served as the primers for a first-round RT-PCR of the TCR CDR3. TCRdb called the multiplex PCR reads again in MiXCR, with one record for every CDR3 protein. Of around 450,000 distinct CDR3 sequences listed, about 13% are singletons. Newly diagnosed patients aged 18 to 65 had hyperthyroidism of under 2 months' duration. Only a few counts were recorded for this clonotype. As yet, its antigen is unknown. Sequencing was performed on blood. The source is a woman under 30 with Graves' hyperthyroidism.

The CDR3 region has the DNA TGTGCCAGTCAATCAGACAGGGGGCGGAATGAGCAGTTCTTC. It yields the protein CASQSDRGRNEQFF. V gene TRBV19 combines with J gene TRBJ2-1, with 10 bases fitting TRBD1. CDR1 is LNHDA, CDR2 SQIVND, per germline (reference sequence). The CDR3 loop spans 14 amino acids. The V and J ends lost 8 bases and 7 bases, in that order; junction bases with no gene match: 8.